These 29 T cell receptor beta chains share one sample of origin, sequenced in a study of sequential checkpoint blockade in melanoma. The treatment is: randomized to nivolumab then ipilimumab (arm A) or the reverse (arm B). Measured with immunoSEQ multiplex PCR; TCRdb has only the in-frame clones, and not every one. The data contain 40,000 or so clones, about nine tenths of them singletons. The sequences come from CD8+ T cells sorted from blood (inferred from file names), collected from a patient given nivolumab and ipilimumab in sequence. These receptor sequences come from a human donor with melanoma.

V and J are TRBV27 and TRBJ2-2, with 10 positions matching TRBD1. Germline CDR1 reads MNHEY; CDR2 reads SMNVEV (reference sequence). V lost 8 bases and J lost 6; bases outside the gene matches: 0. The CDR3 covers 12 residues. The CDR3 DNA reads as TGTGCCAGCGGACAGGGGGCCGGGGAGCTGTTTTTT. Translated, it gives CASGQGAGELFF.

The genes are TRBV27 and TRBJ1-4, with D maybe TRBD1 (5 bases). Looked up from germline, CDR1 is MNHEY and CDR2 is SMNVEV (reference sequence). This CDR3 comprises 13 residues. V was pared by 8 bases and J by 10 bases, with 17 bases between. The DNA for the CDR3 is TGTGCCAGCGGTTCGGTAGACAGCCGAAAACTGTTTTTT. Translating it yields CASGSVDSRKLFF.

This chain connects TRBV19 to TRBJ2-1, with 12 positions matching TRBD2. The length of the CDR3 is 16 residues. V lost 3 bases to trimming and J lost 6 bases; unmatched junction nucleotides: 6. Looked up from germline, CDR1 is LNHDA and CDR2 is SQIVND (reference sequence). CDR3 loop: CASSITGLAGANEQFF. CDR3 nucleotides: TGTGCCAGTAGTATTACGGGACTAGCGGGCGCCAATGAGCAGTTCTTC.

V and J are TRBV9 and TRBJ1-5, with TRBD1 matching 7 bases. This CDR3 contains 14 residues. V lost 4 bases, J lost 4 bases, and 5 bases stayed unmatched. Per the germline V gene, CDR1 is SGDLS and CDR2 is YYNGEE. The CDR3 DNA is TGTGCCAGCAGCCAAGGGGGCAGTAATCAGCCCCAGCATTTT. Translating it yields CASSQGGSNQPQHF.

In its sample, this clone was seen once. This chain joins TRBV11-3 and TRBJ2-1, with 7 bases lining up with TRBD1. Losses at the gene ends were 5 bases for V and 6 bases for J; bases not matched to a gene: 13. This CDR3 is built from 16 residues. In germline, CDR1 is SGHNT, CDR2 YENEEA. CDR3 sequence reads: CASSHGQDSVGNEQFF. The CDR3 region has the DNA TGTGCCAGCAGCCACGGACAGGACAGTGTCGGCAATGAGCAGTTCTTC.

With regard to this clone: Other DNA sequences in the same sample also yield this CDR3. The chain recombines TRBV19 with TRBJ2-7; D gene unclear. From germline, CDR1 is LNHDA and CDR2 SQIVND (reference sequence). The V gene lost 5 bases and the J gene lost 1 base, with 9 bases spanning the gap. The CDR3 has 13 residues. The CDR3 DNA sequence: TGTGCCAGTAGTCCGGGTTTATCCTACGAGCAGTACTTC. The encoded protein is CASSPGLSYEQYF.

This clone was counted a few times. The genes are TRBV21-1 and TRBJ1-5; TRBD1 is the table's D call and was not checked against the DNA. TRBV21-1 is flagged as a pseudogene. The CDR3 is 20 amino acids. CDR3 bases: TGTGCCAGCAGCAAAGTGGGACGGACAGGGGGCTCGGGATGCAATCAGCCCCAGCATTTT. Translating it yields CASSKVGRTGGSGCNQPQHF.

The chain's CDR3 is CASSPSGANTGELFF. CDR3 nucleotide sequence: TGTGCCAGCAGCCCCTCGGGGGCGAACACCGGGGAGCTGTTTTTT. The chain employs TRBV9 and TRBJ2-2; D is perhaps TRBD2 (6 bases). V lost 4 bases and J 0 bases, leaving 10 bases between the germline ends. The CDR3 is 15 amino acids. Germline CDR1 SGDLS, CDR2 YYNGEE.

The chain uses TRBV6-5 and TRBJ1-2; possible D gene TRBD1, 5 bases. Trimming shortened V by 3 bases and J by 7 bases, and 15 bases separated the two germline ends. This CDR3 comprises 14 residues. CDR1 and CDR2 (germline): MNHEY, SVGAGI. CDR3 amino acids: CASSYVGQGFGYTF. In nucleotides, the CDR3 is TGTGCCAGCAGTTATGTTGGGCAGGGTTTTGGCTACACCTTC.

The V call is TRBV19, the J call TRBJ1-1; perhaps TRBD1 as D (5 bases). Germline CDR1 reads LNHDA; CDR2 reads SQIVND (reference sequence). This CDR3 comprises 14 residues. The ends were cut back, 3 bases at V and 1 base at J, with 9 bases in the middle. CDR3 bases: TGTGCCAGTAGTATTCTGGGGCAGAACACTGAAGCTTTCTTT. Its protein is CASSILGQNTEAFF.

CDR3 residues: CASSVVGARGYTF. For the CDR3, the DNA is TGTGCCAGCAGCGTAGTAGGGGCGCGGGGCTACACCTTC. The chain uses TRBV9 and TRBJ1-2; TRBD1 might be the D (5 bases). CDR1 SGDLS and CDR2 YYNGEE come from the germline V gene. V was trimmed by 0 bases and J by 8 bases, leaving 11 bases between them. This CDR3 contains 13 residues.

CDR3 loop: CASSLYTGELFF. CDR3 bases: TGTGCCAGCAGCCTATACACCGGGGAGCTGTTTTTT. The chain links TRBV7-6 to TRBJ2-2, with unresolved D. The CDR3 is 12 residues long. CDR1 and CDR2 from the germline V gene are SGHVS and FNYEAQ. The V gene lost 5 bases and the J gene lost 3 bases, with 4 bases spanning the gap.

V gene TRBV27 combines with J gene TRBJ1-5, with TRBD1 as a possible D gene (5 bases). The CDR3 runs 18 residues. The germline gives CDR1 MNHEY, CDR2 SMNVEV (reference sequence). Trimming pared 0 bases from V and 2 bases from J, leaving 17 bases between. The CDR3 DNA reads as TGTGCCAGCAGTTTATCAAACCCGGGGGACTGGGGCAATCAGCCCCAGCATTTT. Residues: CASSLSNPGDWGNQPQHF.

The rearrangement joins TRBV29-1 to TRBJ2-7; 8 bases are shared with TRBD2. CDR3 length equals 12 residues. Germline-derived CDR1 and CDR2 are SQVTM and ANQGSEA. J lost 3 bases, V lost 4 bases, and 2 bases had no gene match. The CDR3 region has the DNA TGCAGCGTTGCAGCGGGAGACTACGAGCAGTACTTC. Encoded protein: CSVAAGDYEQYF.

This rearrangement joins TRBV6-1 to TRBJ2-7; 16 bases fit TRBD2. This CDR3 region has 16 residues. The germline V gene has CDR1 MNHNS and CDR2 SASEGT. V was clipped by 3 bases and J by 3 bases; unmatched bases: 2. The DNA of the CDR3 is TGTGCCAGCAGTGAGGGACTAGCGGGAGGGATCTACGAGCAGTACTTC. Encoded protein: CASSEGLAGGIYEQYF.

The chain couples TRBV19 to TRBJ2-2, with D perhaps TRBD1 (6 bases). The germline gives CDR1 LNHDA, CDR2 SQIVND (reference sequence). V lost 5 bases, J lost 4 bases, and 11 bases lay in between. The CDR3 contains 14 residues. CDR3 nucleotides: TGTGCCAGTAGTTTCAGGGGATCCACCGGGGAGCTGTTTTTT. This sequence encodes CASSFRGSTGELFF.

CDR3 nucleotides: TGTGCCAGCAGTGTACAGGTTTCCTACGAGCAGTACTTC. Protein product: CASSVQVSYEQYF. This rearrangement joins TRBV28 to TRBJ2-7; TRBD1 might be the D (5 bases). The ends were cut back, 5 bases at V and 1 base at J, with 9 bases in the middle. The CDR3 sequence is 13 residues long. Germline lookup yields CDR1 MDHEN and CDR2 SYDVKM.

The rearrangement uses TRBV5-6 and TRBJ1-1; D unresolved. The CDR3 has 13 residues. V lost 2 bases and J 2 bases, leaving 7 bases between the germline ends. Germline V CDR1 and CDR2: SGHDT, YYEEEE. CDR3 sequence (DNA): TGTGCCAGCAGCTTTTTTCTAAACACTGAAGCTTTCTTT. Amino acid sequence: CASSFFLNTEAFF.

This clone was detected once. V usage is TRBV19 and J usage is TRBJ2-1; 9 positions agree with TRBD2. CDR3 length: 16 residues. Germline CDR1 reads LNHDA; CDR2 reads SQIVND (reference sequence). V trimming: 3 bases; J trimming: 5 bases; junction bases outside the gene matches: 8. The CDR3 coding sequence is TGTGCCAGTAGTATCTTTAGCGGGAGTCTCGACAATGAGCAGTTCTTC. Residues: CASSIFSGSLDNEQFF.

V is TRBV5-6 and J is TRBJ2-1; D possibly corresponds to TRBD1 (7 bases). V lost 5 bases to trimming and J lost 5 bases, with 23 bases between them. The CDR3 covers 17 residues. Germline CDR1 reads SGHDT; CDR2 reads YYEEEE. The CDR3 spells CASSPGRGVRVDNEQFF. CDR3 in DNA: TGTGCCAGCAGTCCCGGCAGGGGGGTCCGGGTAGACAATGAGCAGTTCTTC.

This sequence joins TRBV19 and TRBJ2-1; D ambiguous. Trimming cost V 3 bases and J 4 bases, with 13 bases left between them. Per germline, CDR1 LNHDA and CDR2 SQIVND (reference sequence). There are 15 residues in the CDR3. DNA for the CDR3: TGTGCCAGTAGTATTAGTGGCGGAACTTACAATGAGCAGTTCTTC. Translating gives CASSISGGTYNEQFF.

The V call is TRBV9, the J call TRBJ2-7, with 14 positions matching TRBD2. After removal of 3 bases from V and 3 bases from J, the junction contained 8 bases not matched to a gene. The CDR3 has 17 residues. Germline V lookup: CDR1 SGDLS, CDR2 YYNGEE. The CDR3 sequence is CASSADPGLAGGYEQYF. DNA for the CDR3: TGTGCCAGCAGCGCAGACCCTGGACTAGCGGGAGGCTACGAGCAGTACTTC.

This chain's CDR3 is CASSVEKGPNYGYTF. In DNA, the CDR3 is TGTGCCAGCAGCGTAGAGAAGGGGCCCAACTATGGCTACACCTTC. The J gene is TRBJ1-2, the V gene TRBV9; tentative D call: TRBD1 (5 bases). Germline CDR1 SGDLS, CDR2 YYNGEE. The CDR3 is 15 residues long. V dropped 0 bases and J dropped 2 bases, with 11 bases sitting between them.

The chain uses TRBV9 and TRBJ1-1, with D possibly matching TRBD1 (5 bases). This CDR3 is built from 14 residues. CDR1 SGDLS and CDR2 YYNGEE come from the germline V gene. V was trimmed by 3 bases and J by 2 bases, leaving 11 bases between them. The CDR3 DNA is TGTGCCAGCAGCGCGGACACCTTTAACACTGAAGCTTTCTTT. Protein: CASSADTFNTEAFF.

The chain joins TRBV7-9 to TRBJ1-2; TRBD1 aligns across 11 bases. Trimming took 5 bases from V and 8 from J; bases not matched to a gene: 7. Germline-derived CDR1 and CDR2 are SEHNR and FQNEAQ (reference sequence). CDR3 length: 14 amino acids. The CDR3 region is CASSLGQGARGYTF. CDR3 DNA sequence: TGTGCCAGCAGCCTTGGACAGGGGGCGAGGGGCTACACCTTC.

The V call is TRBV7-3, the J call TRBJ2-5; 9 bases align to TRBD1. The V gene end was trimmed by 4 bases and the J gene end by 5 bases; junction bases not matched to a gene: 8. The V gene's germline CDR1 is SGHTA and CDR2 FQGTGA. CDR3 length: 15 residues. The CDR3 region has the DNA TGTGCCAGCAGCTCGGGACAGGGAGATAGGGAGACCCAGTACTTC. This gives the protein CASSSGQGDRETQYF.

The chain links TRBV7-6 to TRBJ2-2; TRBD2 matches at 14 bases. This CDR3 contains 21 residues. J lost 5 bases, V lost 5 bases, and 19 bases had no gene match. Germline values: CDR1 SGHVS, CDR2 FNYEAQ. The CDR3 DNA follows: TGTGCCAGCAGCGACCCCCCCTCAGGGACTAGCGGGAGTAGTAGGACCGGGGAGCTGTTTTTT. Translated: CASSDPPSGTSGSSRTGELFF.

The rearrangement links TRBV5-1 to TRBJ1-3, with 8 nucleotides matching TRBD1. V gave up 4 bases and J gave up 1 base; unmatched junction bases: 7. The CDR3 extends over 16 amino acids. Germline CDR1 reads SGHRS; CDR2 reads YFSETQ. The CDR3 protein is CASSQPDRVSGNTIYF. The CDR3 DNA reads as TGCGCCAGCAGCCAGCCGGACAGGGTATCTGGAAACACCATATATTTT.

This rearrangement joins TRBV11-2 to TRBJ2-7, with 7 bases matching TRBD1. Trimming removed 2 bases from V and 3 bases from J; junction bases left unmatched: 7. CDR1 is SGHAT, CDR2 FQNNGV, per germline. This CDR3 is 15 amino acids long. The CDR3 sequence is CASSLNRGTIYEQYV. CDR3 in DNA: TGTGCCAGCAGCTTAAACAGGGGTACTATCTACGAGCAGTACGTC.